This T cell receptor (beta chain) is from a study of T cell repertoires in cytomegalovirus infection. Study summary: The study used recently identified HLA-C-restricted and well-studied HLA-B-restricted CMV epitopes. It was the public TCR beta signatures that indicated both CMV infection and matching HLA type.

The study, taken as a whole, reports: Identification of carriers of CMV plus the relevant HLA was achieved through cumulative public TCR beta family frequency. HLA-C-restricted TCR beta clonotypes specific for CMV led the ex vivo response.

In this sample, this clonotype turned up many times. The antigen is undetermined. Each CDR3 protein is one row after TCRdb ran MiXCR on the reads. The sample includes approximately 500,000 distinct CDR3 sequences, 33% seen only once; the top ten take 15% to 20%. The CDR3 extends over 11 amino acids. Deletions cut 0 bases from V and 5 bases from J, with 2 bases between. Germline lookup yields CDR1 SGHTA and CDR2 FQGNSA. The sequenced sample was cultured PBMCs, obtained from culture after CMV antigen stimulation. This receptor was taken from a human donor in good health (CMV status not recorded). Some clones in this sample may be carry-over from other donors' samples. The gene calls are TRBV7-2 and TRBJ2-7; D remains unclear. In DNA, the CDR3 is TGTGCCAGCAGCTTAGCGGACGAGCAGTACTTC. Its translation is CASSLADEQYF.